Shown below are 12 T cell receptor beta chains from a single sample sequenced in a study of a mutant IDH1 vaccine in newly diagnosed glioma. Time point specified: week 5, during vaccination. Doses comprised 300 ug of mutant IDH1 20-mer peptide each, plus topical imiquimod. These receptors' targets are unknown. Assay used: immunoSEQ multiplex PCR; TCRdb lists only in-frame clones, some missing. The sample has about 40,000 clones; approximately 91% are singletons. The material was PBMCs, obtained from a glioma patient whose treatment included an IDH1 peptide vaccine. The receptors come from a man aged 50 to 60 with glioma.

The DNA for the CDR3 is TGTGCCAGCAGCTTGGATCCGGCCCGAGGACCCTACGAGCAGTACTTC. It is translated as CASSLDPARGPYEQYF. The chain recombines TRBV5-5 with TRBJ2-7, with D uncertain. Germline lookup yields CDR1 SGHKS and CDR2 YYEKEE (reference sequence). The length of the CDR3 is 16 residues. Trimming removed 0 bases at V and 2 bases at J, with 15 bases between.

This clone was recorded only once. The rearrangement links TRBV14 to TRBJ2-5; D gene ambiguous. CDR1 is SGHDN, CDR2 FVKESK, per germline. Trimming cost V 2 bases and J 4 bases, with 14 bases left between them. The CDR3 contains 15 residues. CDR3 sequence (DNA): TGTGCCAGCAGCCAATTTGAGGATTTCGGAGAGACCCAGTACTTC. It codes for CASSQFEDFGETQYF.

This clone was seen a single time. This rearrangement joins TRBV10-2 to TRBJ1-5, with D unclear. This CDR3 has 12 amino acids. CDR1 is WSHSY and CDR2 is SAAADI in the germline V gene. V was shortened by 8 bases and J by 3 bases, with 8 bases between the two germline ends. The CDR3 region has the DNA TGCGCCAGCCGCGGGGACAATCAGCCCCAGCATTTT. This codes for CASRGDNQPQHF.

In this sample, this clone turned up once. The chain is built from TRBV5-1 and TRBJ1-1; TRBD1 matches at 9 bases. From germline, CDR1 is SGHRS and CDR2 YFSETQ. J lost 5 bases, V lost 4 bases, and 9 bases had no gene match. The CDR3 is 15 amino acids. CDR3: CASSRLTGGDTEAFF. CDR3 coding DNA: TGCGCCAGCAGCCGTCTTACAGGGGGCGATACTGAAGCTTTCTTT.

The rearrangement joins TRBV6-1 to TRBJ2-2, with a possible D match to TRBD1 (5 bases). Germline V gives CDR1 MNHNS, CDR2 SASEGT. V lost 4 bases, J lost 1 base, and 10 bases lay in between. The CDR3 length is 15 residues. The CDR3 spells CASSGTSLNTGELFF. The CDR3 DNA is TGTGCCAGCAGTGGGACAAGCTTGAACACCGGGGAGCTGTTTTTT.

CDR3 amino acids: CAWSPPGTGPPRNNQPQHF. CDR3 DNA: TGTGCCTGGAGTCCACCCGGGACAGGTCCCCCTCGGAACAATCAGCCCCAGCATTTT. This chain connects TRBV30 to TRBJ1-5; 8 bases map to TRBD1. With V trimmed by 2 bases and J by 3 bases, 18 bases remained unmatched. The CDR3 contains 19 residues. Germline V gives CDR1 GTSNPN, CDR2 SVGIG (reference sequence).

This chain connects TRBV19 to TRBJ2-3, with TRBD1 identical over 7 bases. This CDR3 spans 16 amino acids. V was pared by 4 bases and J by 5 bases, with 12 bases of the junction left unmatched. Germline lookup yields CDR1 LNHDA and CDR2 SQIVND (reference sequence). The CDR3, as DNA: TGTGCCAGTAGTAGGAATCCGGGACAGAACGGAGATACGCAGTATTTT. This codes for CASSRNPGQNGDTQYF.

In nucleotides, the CDR3 is TGCGCCAGCGCTTTGATGGGAGCGGGAGTGCAGGAGCAGTACTTC. It yields the protein CASALMGAGVQEQYF. The rearrangement uses TRBV5-1 and TRBJ2-7, with 8 bases lining up with TRBD2. Looked up from germline, CDR1 is SGHRS and CDR2 is YFSETQ. V shed 7 bases, J shed 7 bases, and the junction held 16 bases outside the gene matches. This CDR3 contains 15 residues.

The chain uses TRBV28 and TRBJ2-7, with D perhaps matching TRBD2 (7 bases). The germline gives CDR1 MDHEN, CDR2 SYDVKM. This CDR3 contains 15 residues. V shed 5 bases and J shed 1 base, with 15 bases lying between them. Here the CDR3 DNA reads TGTGCCAGCAGTACGCGCCGGGGGGCGTCCTACGAGCAGTACTTC. Protein sequence: CASSTRRGASYEQYF.

The rearrangement uses TRBV28 and TRBJ2-7; weak D call: TRBD2 (5 bases). V was clipped by 5 bases and J by 5 bases, with 13 bases between them. This CDR3 comprises 13 residues. Germline values: CDR1 MDHEN, CDR2 SYDVKM. The CDR3 spells CASSPPLAHEQYF. The CDR3 coding sequence is TGTGCCAGCAGTCCCCCCCTAGCTCACGAGCAGTACTTC. Using reference TRBV28 and TRBJ2-7 for the parts outside the CDR3, the full variable domain is DVKVTQSSRYLVKRTGEKVFLECVQDMDHENMFWYRQDPGLGLRLIYFSYDVKMKEKGDIPEGYSVSREKKERFSLILESASTNQTSMYLCASSPPLAHEQYFGPGTRLTVT.

V gene TRBV5-1 combines with J gene TRBJ2-1; 10 positions agree with TRBD2. Germline CDR1 SGHRS, CDR2 YFSETQ. V lost 4 bases, J lost 4 bases, and 8 bases stayed unmatched. The CDR3 loop spans 16 amino acids. DNA for the CDR3: TGCGCCAGCAGCCCGGAAATAGCGGGGGGTTACAATGAGCAGTTCTTC. Translated: CASSPEIAGGYNEQFF.

CDR3 sequence reads: CASSRDFNNEKLFF. The CDR3 DNA reads TGCGCCAGCAGCCGGGACTTCAATAATGAAAAACTGTTTTTT. The rearrangement joins TRBV4-3 to TRBJ1-4, with a tentative D call TRBD1 (5 bases). CDR3 length: 14 residues. V gave up 4 bases and J gave up 4 bases, with 10 bases separating them. Germline-derived CDR1 and CDR2 are LGHNA and YSLEER.